This is a list of T cell receptor beta chains from one sample in a study of CD4 T cells in relation to SARS-CoV-2 and coronaviruses. No antigen is known for these receptors. Repertoires were generated with immunoSEQ multiplex PCR, while TCRdb's copy carries only in-frame clones and drops some. The table has under 30,000 clones, roughly 82% seen once. Sequenced material: CD4+ T cells from PBMCs, cultured in vitro. These receptor sequences come from a human donor in good health. CDR3s include the opening cysteine and the closing phenylalanine or tryptophan. The D gene is left open where the match is weak. Size values are once, few and many counts, or a class for expanded clones, and some rows have none.

length,size,D,V,J,CDR3,DNA
11,.,.,TRBV6-5,TRBJ2-7,CASSSAYEQYF,TGTGCCAGCAGTTCCGCCTACGAGCAGTACTTC
14,few,TRBD1,TRBV6-2/TRBV6-3,TRBJ2-7,CASSYSYRGTEQYF,TGTGCCAGCAGTTACTCCTACAGGGGAACCGAGCAGTACTTC
15,.,.,TRBV2,TRBJ2-3,CASSESGGRTDTQYF,TGTGCCAGCAGTGAATCGGGGGGCCGCACAGATACGCAGTATTTT
16,once,TRBD2,TRBV6-2/TRBV6-3,TRBJ2-3,CASSYTSGGSTDTQYF,TGTGCCAGCAGTTATACTTCGGGGGGGAGCACAGATACGCAGTATTTT
16,.,TRBD1,TRBV4-3,TRBJ1-2,CASSQDHRGLDYGYTF,TGCGCCAGCAGCCAAGATCACAGGGGGCTCGACTATGGCTACACCTTC
16,once,.,TRBV11-2,TRBJ2-1,CASSLGPGMTGVLQFF,TGTGCCAGCAGCTTAGGGCCTGGGATGACGGGAGTCTTGCAGTTCTTC
17,.,.,TRBV25-1,TRBJ1-2,CASSEFEGAVLKGGYTF,TGTGCCAGCAGTGAGTTTGAAGGGGCAGTGCTAAAAGGCGGCTACACCTTC
13,.,TRBD1,TRBV3-1/TRBV3-2,TRBJ1-2,CASSQDQGVGYTF,TGTGCCAGCAGCCAAGATCAGGGGGTTGGCTACACCTTC
15,.,.,TRBV7-8,TRBJ2-7,CASSPSGGARNEQYF,TGTGCCAGCAGCCCCTCTGGGGGGGCTCGGAACGAGCAGTACTTC
16,few,.,TRBV14,TRBJ1-1,CASSQEGQGSRTEAFF,TGTGCCAGCAGCCAAGAGGGGCAGGGATCCCGCACTGAAGCTTTCTTT
13,.,.,TRBV30,TRBJ2-3,CAFQRARTDTQYF,TGTGCCTTCCAGAGGGCCCGCACAGATACGCAGTATTTT
16,.,.,TRBV6-5,TRBJ1-3,CASSYGLRGDGNTIYF,TGTGCCAGCAGTTACGGACTGAGGGGCGACGGAAACACCATATATTTT
11,.,.,TRBV3-1/TRBV3-2,TRBJ1-2,CASRNSYGYTF,TGTGCCAGCAGAAACAGCTATGGCTACACCTTC
15,few,TRBD1,TRBV18,TRBJ1-2,CASSRPEDRGYGYTF,TGTGCCAGCTCACGCCCTGAAGACAGGGGCTATGGCTACACCTTC
13,.,.,TRBV19,TRBJ1-2,CASSIRGIHGYTF,TGTGCCAGTAGTATTCGGGGGATCCATGGCTACACCTTC
15,.,.,TRBV10-3,TRBJ1-3,CAITAGVNSGNTIYF,TGTGCCATCACGGCAGGGGTGAACTCTGGAAACACCATATATTTT
13,once,.,TRBV2,TRBJ2-5,CASSDNGGETQYF,TGTGCCAGCAGTGATAATGGGGGAGAGACCCAGTACTTC
13,once,.,TRBV6-5,TRBJ1-1,CASSKDLGTEAFF,TGTGCCAGCAGCAAAGACCTAGGGACTGAAGCTTTCTTT
14,.,.,TRBV11-3,TRBJ2-3,CASSSPRFPDTQYF,TGTGCCAGCAGCTCCCCTAGATTCCCAGATACGCAGTATTTT
18,.,.,TRBV5-6,TRBJ1-2,CASSLAPNKMQGTFGYTF,TGTGCCAGCAGCTTGGCCCCAAATAAAATGCAGGGGACTTTTGGCTACACCTTC
13,.,.,TRBV6-2/TRBV6-3,TRBJ2-5,CASSSQGWETQYF,TGTGCCAGCAGTTCTCAGGGTTGGGAGACCCAGTACTTC
14,.,.,TRBV6-2/TRBV6-3,TRBJ2-7,CASSMGEVGDEQYF,TGTGCCAGCAGCATGGGCGAGGTGGGGGACGAGCAGTACTTC
14,.,.,TRBV19,TRBJ2-3,CASSMGTSTDTQYF,TGTGCCAGTAGTATGGGTACTAGCACAGATACGCAGTATTTT
14,.,TRBD2,TRBV7-2,TRBJ2-1,CASSWSAGGSEQFF,TGTGCCAGCAGCTGGTCAGCCGGGGGGTCTGAGCAGTTCTTC
15,.,.,TRBV18,TRBJ1-5,CASSPSHLGNQPQHF,TGTGCCAGCTCACCATCCCATCTTGGCAATCAGCCCCAGCATTTT
15,.,.,TRBV28,TRBJ2-5,CASSLTAPRRETQYF,TGTGCCAGCAGTTTAACGGCACCCCGGAGGGAGACCCAGTACTTC
16,.,TRBD1,TRBV2,TRBJ2-2,CASTEQGQGGTGELFF,TGTGCCAGCACAGAACAGGGACAGGGGGGCACCGGGGAGCTGTTTTTT
15,.,.,TRBV18,TRBJ2-3,CASSPGGLAPDTQYF,TGTGCCAGCTCCCCCGGAGGGCTAGCGCCCGATACGCAGTATTTT
14,.,TRBD1,TRBV24-1,TRBJ2-7,CATRTPTGDYEQYF,TGTGCCACCAGGACGCCGACAGGGGATTACGAGCAGTACTTC
11,few,.,TRBV19,TRBJ2-2,CASGRTGELFF,TGTGCCAGTGGACGGACCGGGGAGCTGTTTTTT
13,.,.,TRBV6-4,TRBJ1-6,CASSELNGSPLHF,TGTGCCAGCAGTGAACTGAACGGTTCACCCCTCCACTTT
13,once,.,TRBV5-1,TRBJ2-5,CASSSLTGRPQYF,TGCGCCAGCAGCTCTCTTACAGGGAGGCCCCAGTACTTC
14,once,.,TRBV5-1,TRBJ1-4,CASSLMSVNEKLFF,TGCGCCAGCAGCTTGATGAGTGTTAATGAAAAACTGTTTTTT
15,.,TRBD2,TRBV11-2,TRBJ2-5,CASSFGAGGMETQYF,TGTGCCAGCAGCTTCGGGGCGGGGGGGATGGAGACCCAGTACTTC
15,.,.,TRBV9,TRBJ1-4,CASSRGAQGNEKLFF,TGTGCCAGCAGCCGTGGGGCGCAAGGTAATGAAAAACTGTTTTTT
14,.,TRBD1,TRBV30,TRBJ1-6,CAWSAVTGMSPLHF,TGTGCCTGGAGTGCCGTGACAGGGATGTCACCCCTCCACTTT
17,.,.,TRBV6-1,TRBJ1-5,CASSDYAGLWSNQPQHF,TGTGCCAGCAGTGATTATGCGGGGCTTTGGAGCAATCAGCCCCAGCATTTT
16,.,.,TRBV7-2,TRBJ2-3,CASSPRYTGSTDTQYF,TGTGCCAGCAGCCCGAGGTATACGGGAAGCACAGATACGCAGTATTTT
14,.,TRBD2,TRBV3-1/TRBV3-2,TRBJ2-1,CASSLGTSGSGRFF,TGTGCCAGCAGCCTCGGGACTAGCGGGAGTGGTCGCTTCTTC
15,.,.,TRBV19,TRBJ1-4,CASCRGSHPVEKLFF,TGTGCCAGTTGTCGAGGGTCCCACCCTGTTGAAAAACTGTTTTTT
14,once,TRBD1,TRBV5-6,TRBJ2-7,CASSWTGLPYEQYF,TGTGCCAGCAGCTGGACAGGGCTCCCCTACGAGCAGTACTTC
13,.,.,TRBV27,TRBJ1-5,CASSSSGKQPQHF,TGTGCCAGCAGTTCATCAGGGAAACAGCCCCAGCATTTT
11,.,.,TRBV30,TRBJ1-2,CAWSVPFTMTF,TGTGCCTGGAGTGTACCCTTTACGATGACCTTC
16,few,.,TRBV6-1,TRBJ2-4,CASSEMGGVAKNIQYF,TGTGCCAGCAGTGAAATGGGCGGGGTGGCCAAAAACATTCAGTACTTC
11,few,.,TRBV4-1,TRBJ1-1,CASTRDTEAFF,TGCGCCAGCACCCGGGACACTGAAGCTTTCTTT
13,.,.,TRBV12-3/TRBV12-4,TRBJ1-5,CASNQGNKQPQHF,TGTGCCAGCAACCAGGGGAATAAACAGCCCCAGCATTTT
14,.,TRBD1,TRBV6-2/TRBV6-3,TRBJ1-2,CASSYSREGAGYTF,TGTGCCAGCAGTTACTCGCGGGAGGGGGCCGGCTACACCTTC
14,.,.,TRBV21-1,TRBJ2-7,CASSKGRARDEQYF,TGTGCCAGCAGCAAAGGCAGGGCCCGGGACGAGCAGTACTTC
15,once,TRBD2,TRBV7-8,TRBJ2-1,CASSLVSGSPGEQFF,TGTGCCAGCAGCTTAGTTAGCGGGAGCCCCGGGGAGCAGTTCTTC